The following is a T cell receptor beta chain sequence with its context. Treatment of the sample: about 20 received Ad26.COV2.S at low or high dose, single or two shots; 5 received placebo; per-sample allocation not given. Samples analyzed were those drawn on day 63 after the first vaccine or placebo injection. An adult of 18-55 years in Boston served as donor. V was cut by 2 bases and J by 9 bases, with 8 bases left in between. CDR3 size: 12 residues. Germline V lookup: CDR1 SNHLY, CDR2 FYNNEI. Sequenced by immunoSEQ multiplex PCR; TCRdb stores in-frame clones only, minus some. The sample carries around 400,000 clones, 75% to 95% recorded once. This record belongs to a study of Ad26.COV2.S vaccination and SARS-CoV-2 variants.

This TCR came from a person between 18 and 60 years old who received the Ad26.COV2.S COVID-19 vaccine or a placebo. The genes are TRBV2 and TRBJ2-4; D is unclear. Sequencing was performed on peripheral blood, taken in a trial of Ad26.COV2.S vaccine versus placebo. CDR3 residues: CASSERAPIQYF. CDR3 in DNA: TGTGCCAGCAGTGAAAGGGCACCCATTCAGTACTTC.